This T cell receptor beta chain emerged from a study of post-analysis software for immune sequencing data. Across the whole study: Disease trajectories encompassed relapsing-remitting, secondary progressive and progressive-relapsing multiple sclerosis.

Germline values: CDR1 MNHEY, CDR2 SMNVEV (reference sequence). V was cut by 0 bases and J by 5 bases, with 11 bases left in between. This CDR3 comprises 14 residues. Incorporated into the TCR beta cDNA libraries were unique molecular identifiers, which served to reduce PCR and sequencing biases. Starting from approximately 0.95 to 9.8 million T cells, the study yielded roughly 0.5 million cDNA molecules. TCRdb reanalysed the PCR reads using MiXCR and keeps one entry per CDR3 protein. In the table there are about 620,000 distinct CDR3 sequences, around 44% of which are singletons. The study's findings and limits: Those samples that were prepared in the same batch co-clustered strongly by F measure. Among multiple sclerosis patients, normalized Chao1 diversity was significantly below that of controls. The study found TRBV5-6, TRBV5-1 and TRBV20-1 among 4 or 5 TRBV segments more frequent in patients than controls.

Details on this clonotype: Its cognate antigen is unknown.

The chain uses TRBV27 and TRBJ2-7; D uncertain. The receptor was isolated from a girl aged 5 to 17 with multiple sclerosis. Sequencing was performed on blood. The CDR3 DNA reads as TGTGCCAGCAGTTTATCGTCTGGATCGGACGAGCAGTACTTC. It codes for CASSLSSGSDEQYF.